This T cell receptor beta chain comes out of a study of CD8 T cells in ankylosing spondylitis. Study-level findings and limits: Researchers report that disease-linked clones proved CD8+ and relatively rare in peripheral blood. Characteristic, it appeared, of ankylosing spondylitis blood was a TCR beta motif of eight highly homologous variants. Reactive arthritis synovial fluid and blood previously showed some of these motif variants.

The CDR3 runs to 13 residues. Germline assignment: CDR1 SQVTM and CDR2 ANQGSEA. Trimming shortened V by 5 bases and J by 2 bases, and 12 bases separated the two germline ends. Each TCR beta library was made by quantitative 5'-RACE that incorporated molecular barcodes. TCRdb reanalysed the 5' RACE reads using MiXCR and keeps one entry per CDR3 protein. The sample has 200,000 to 300,000 distinct CDR3 sequences; roughly a quarter are singletons. In the case of this clonotype: Its antigen remains unidentified.

This TCR derives from a male donor with ankylosing spondylitis or in good health (not recorded which). This sequence joins TRBV29-1 and TRBJ1-1; D gene unclear. The sequencing input was blood, either unsorted or a sorted T cell fraction (not recorded which). The CDR3 DNA sequence: TGCAGCGTTTGCGGGGTCTTAAACACTGAAGCTTTCTTT. This encodes CSVCGVLNTEAFF. The entire variable domain, with the rest obtained from reference TRBV29-1 and TRBJ1-1, is as follows: SAVISQKPSRDICQRGTSLTIQCQVDSQVTMMFWYRQQPGQSLTLIATANQGSEATYESGFVIDKFPISRPNLTFSTLTVSNMSPEDSSIYLCSVCGVLNTEAFFGQGTRLTVV.